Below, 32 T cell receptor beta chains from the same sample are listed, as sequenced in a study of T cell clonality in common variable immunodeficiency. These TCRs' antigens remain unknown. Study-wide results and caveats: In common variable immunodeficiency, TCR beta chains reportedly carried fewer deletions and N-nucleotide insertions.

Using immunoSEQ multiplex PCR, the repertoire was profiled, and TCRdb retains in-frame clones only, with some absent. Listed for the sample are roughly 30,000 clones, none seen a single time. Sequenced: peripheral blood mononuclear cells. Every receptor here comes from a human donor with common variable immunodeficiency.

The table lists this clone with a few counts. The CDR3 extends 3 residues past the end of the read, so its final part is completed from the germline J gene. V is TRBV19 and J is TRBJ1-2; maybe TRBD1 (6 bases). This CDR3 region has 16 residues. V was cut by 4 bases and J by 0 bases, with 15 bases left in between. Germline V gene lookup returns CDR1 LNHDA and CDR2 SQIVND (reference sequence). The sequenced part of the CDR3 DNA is TGTGCCAGTAGTACCCAAACAGGGCAAGCTAACTATGGC. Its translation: CASSTQTGQANYG. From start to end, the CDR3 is CASSTQTGQANYGYTF.

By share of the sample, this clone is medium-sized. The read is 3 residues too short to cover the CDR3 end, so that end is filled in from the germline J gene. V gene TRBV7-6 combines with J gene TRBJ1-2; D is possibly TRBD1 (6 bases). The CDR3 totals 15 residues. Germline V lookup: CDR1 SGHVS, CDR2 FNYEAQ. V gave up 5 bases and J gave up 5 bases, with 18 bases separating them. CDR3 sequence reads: CASSGYGQGNYGYTF. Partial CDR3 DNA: TGTGCCAGCAGCGGTTATGGGCAGGGGAATTATGGC.

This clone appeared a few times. The covered CDR3 bases are TGTGCCAGAAGCTGGGTGAAGCGGGCTCAAGAGACC. Protein sequence: CARSWVKRAQET. The CDR3 reads in full as CARSWVKRAQETQYF. The rearrangement joins TRBV5-3 to TRBJ2-5; possible D gene TRBD2, 6 bases. The CDR3 is cut off 3 residues early in the read; its end comes from the germline J gene. TRBV5-3 is marked as an open reading frame, function uncertain. The CDR3 is 15 residues long. V dropped 3 bases and J dropped 2 bases, with 14 bases sitting between them.

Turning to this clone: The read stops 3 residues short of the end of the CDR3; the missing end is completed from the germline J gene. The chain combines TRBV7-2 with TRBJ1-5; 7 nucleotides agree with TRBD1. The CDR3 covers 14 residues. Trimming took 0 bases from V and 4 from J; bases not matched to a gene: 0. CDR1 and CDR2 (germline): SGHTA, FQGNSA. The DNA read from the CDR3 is TGTGCCAGCAGCTTAGCCAGGGGGAATCAGCCC. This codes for CASSLARGNQP. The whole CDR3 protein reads CASSLARGNQPQHF.

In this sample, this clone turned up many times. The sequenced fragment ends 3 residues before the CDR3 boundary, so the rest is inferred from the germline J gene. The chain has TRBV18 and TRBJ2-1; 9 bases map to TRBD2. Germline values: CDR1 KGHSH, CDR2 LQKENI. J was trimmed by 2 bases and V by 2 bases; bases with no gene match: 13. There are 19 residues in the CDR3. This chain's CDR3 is CASSPAAPSGTSTYNEQFF. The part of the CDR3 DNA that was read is TGTGCCAGCTCACCAGCTGCGCCTAGCGGGACGTCCACCTACAATGAG.

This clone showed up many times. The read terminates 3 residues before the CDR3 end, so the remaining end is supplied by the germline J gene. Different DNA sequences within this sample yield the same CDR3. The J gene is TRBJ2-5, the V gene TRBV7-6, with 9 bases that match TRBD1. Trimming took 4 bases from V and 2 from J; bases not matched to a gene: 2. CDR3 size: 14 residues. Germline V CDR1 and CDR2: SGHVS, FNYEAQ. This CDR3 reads CASSSGTGQETQYF. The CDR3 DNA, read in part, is TGTGCCAGCAGCTCGGGGACAGGGCAAGAGACC.

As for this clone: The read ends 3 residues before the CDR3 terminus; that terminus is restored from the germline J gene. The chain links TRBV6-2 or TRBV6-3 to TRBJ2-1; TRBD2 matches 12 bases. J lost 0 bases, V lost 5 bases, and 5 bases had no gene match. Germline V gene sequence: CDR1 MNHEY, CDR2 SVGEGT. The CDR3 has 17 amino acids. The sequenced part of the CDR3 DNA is TGTGCCAGCAGTACGACTAGCGGGGGCCGCTCCTACAATGAG. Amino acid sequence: CASSTTSGGRSYNE. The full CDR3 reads CASSTTSGGRSYNEQFF.

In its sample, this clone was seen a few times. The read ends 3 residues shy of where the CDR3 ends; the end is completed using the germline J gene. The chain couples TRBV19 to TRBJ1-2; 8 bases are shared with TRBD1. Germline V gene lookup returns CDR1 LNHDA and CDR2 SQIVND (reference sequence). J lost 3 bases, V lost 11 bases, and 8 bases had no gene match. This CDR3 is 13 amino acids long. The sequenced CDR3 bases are TGTGCCGCAGGGGGCAGGGGGGACTATGGC. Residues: CAAGGRGDYG. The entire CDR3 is CAAGGRGDYGYTF.

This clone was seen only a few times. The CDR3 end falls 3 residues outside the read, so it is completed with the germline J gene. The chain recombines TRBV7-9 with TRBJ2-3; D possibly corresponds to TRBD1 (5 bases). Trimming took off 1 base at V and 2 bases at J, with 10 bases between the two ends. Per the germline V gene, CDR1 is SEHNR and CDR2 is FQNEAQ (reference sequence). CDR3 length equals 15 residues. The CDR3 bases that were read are TGTGCCAGCAGCTTAGGCAGGGTTTCCACAGATACG. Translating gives CASSLGRVSTDT. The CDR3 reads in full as CASSLGRVSTDTQYF. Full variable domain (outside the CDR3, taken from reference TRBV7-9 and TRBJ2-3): DTGVSQNPRHKITKRGQNVTFRCDPISEHNRLYWYRQTLGQGPEFLTYFQNEAQLEKSRLLSDRFSAERPKGSFSTLEIQRTEQGDSAMYLCASSLGRVSTDTQYFGPGTRLTVL.

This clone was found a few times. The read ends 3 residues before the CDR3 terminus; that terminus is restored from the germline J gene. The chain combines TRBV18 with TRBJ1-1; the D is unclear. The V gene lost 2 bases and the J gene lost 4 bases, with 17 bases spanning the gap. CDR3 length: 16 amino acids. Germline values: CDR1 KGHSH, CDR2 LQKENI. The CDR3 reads CASSPNPVSSGTEAFF. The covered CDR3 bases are TGTGCCAGCTCACCAAACCCGGTCAGTTCGGGCACTGAA.

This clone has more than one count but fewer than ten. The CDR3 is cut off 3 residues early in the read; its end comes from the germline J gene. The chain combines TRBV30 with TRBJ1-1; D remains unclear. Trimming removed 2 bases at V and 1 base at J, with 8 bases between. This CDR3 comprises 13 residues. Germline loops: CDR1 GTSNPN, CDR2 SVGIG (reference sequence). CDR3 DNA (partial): TGTGCCTGGAGTCCAGTACGGAACACTGAA. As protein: CAWSPVRNTE. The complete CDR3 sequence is CAWSPVRNTEAFF.

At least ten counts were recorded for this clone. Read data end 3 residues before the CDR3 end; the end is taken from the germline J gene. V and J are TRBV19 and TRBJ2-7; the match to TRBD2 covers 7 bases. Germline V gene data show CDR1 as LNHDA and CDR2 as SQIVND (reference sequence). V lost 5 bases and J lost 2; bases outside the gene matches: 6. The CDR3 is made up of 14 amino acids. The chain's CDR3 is CASSPGGFAYEQYF. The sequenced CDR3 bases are TGTGCCAGTAGTCCCGGGGGGTTTGCCTACGAG.

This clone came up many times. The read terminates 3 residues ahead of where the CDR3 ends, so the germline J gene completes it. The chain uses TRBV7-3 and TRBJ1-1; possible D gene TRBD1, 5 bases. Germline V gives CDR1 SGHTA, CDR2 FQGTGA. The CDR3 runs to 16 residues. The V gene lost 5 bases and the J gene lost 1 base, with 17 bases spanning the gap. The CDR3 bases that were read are TGTGCCAGCAGCCCAAGGGGTCTGGGTGGGAACACTGAA. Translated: CASSPRGLGGNTE. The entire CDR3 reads CASSPRGLGGNTEAFF.

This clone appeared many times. The DNA read from the CDR3 is TGTGCCAGCTCACCTAGCGGGGGGGCCCTTAACATT. Encoded protein: CASSPSGGALNI. The CDR3 as a whole reads CASSPSGGALNIQYF. The chain uses TRBV18 and TRBJ2-4, with TRBD2 matching 11 bases. The read ends 3 residues early relative to the CDR3; the germline J gene fills the gap. The CDR3 contains 15 residues. The V segment lost 3 bases and the J segment 7 bases; nucleotides outside the gene matches: 5. Germline-derived CDR1 and CDR2 are KGHSH and LQKENI.

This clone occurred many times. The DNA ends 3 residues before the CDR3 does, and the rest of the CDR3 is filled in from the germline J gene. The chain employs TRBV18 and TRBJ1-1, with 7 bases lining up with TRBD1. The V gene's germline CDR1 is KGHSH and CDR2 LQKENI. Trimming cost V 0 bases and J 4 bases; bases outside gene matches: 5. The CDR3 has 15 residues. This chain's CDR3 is CASSPPEGAVTEAFF. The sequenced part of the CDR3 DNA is TGTGCCAGCTCACCACCGGAGGGGGCGGTCACTGAA.

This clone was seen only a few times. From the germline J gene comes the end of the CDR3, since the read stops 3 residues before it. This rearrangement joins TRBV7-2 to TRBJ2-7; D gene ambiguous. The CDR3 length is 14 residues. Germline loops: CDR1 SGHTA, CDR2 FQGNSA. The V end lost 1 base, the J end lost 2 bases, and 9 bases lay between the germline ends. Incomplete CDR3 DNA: TGTGCCAGCAGCTTAGGCGGCGCCACCTACGAG. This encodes CASSLGGATYE. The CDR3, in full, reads CASSLGGATYEQYF.

Partial CDR3 DNA: TGTGCCAGCAGCTTCGGACAGGGCCACTTCTATGGC. Translating gives CASSFGQGHFYG. The CDR3 as a whole reads CASSFGQGHFYGYTF. The J gene is TRBJ1-2, the V gene TRBV7-6; 8 bases align to TRBD1. The read gets to within 3 residues of the CDR3 end, and the germline J gene fills in the rest. The germline CDR1 and CDR2 sequences are SGHVS and FNYEAQ. This CDR3 region has 15 residues. The junction had 7 bases not matched to a gene; V was cut back by 3 bases and J by 4 bases.

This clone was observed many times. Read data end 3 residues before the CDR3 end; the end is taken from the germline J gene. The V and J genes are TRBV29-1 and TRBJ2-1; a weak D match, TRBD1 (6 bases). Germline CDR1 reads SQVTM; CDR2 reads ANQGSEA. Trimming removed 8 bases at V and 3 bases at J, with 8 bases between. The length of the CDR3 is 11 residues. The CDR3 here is CSLRGYNEQFF. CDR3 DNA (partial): TGCAGCCTCAGGGGCTACAATGAG.

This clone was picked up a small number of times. The CDR3 is CAWSRQGVSGNTIYF. CDR3 DNA, as far as it was read: TGTGCCTGGAGTCGACAGGGCGTCTCTGGAAACACC. The chain combines TRBV30 with TRBJ1-3; 7 nucleotides agree with TRBD1. The read comes to an end 3 residues before the CDR3 does, leaving the germline J gene to fill in the end. The CDR3 is 15 amino acids. The V gene end was trimmed by 2 bases and the J gene end by 0 bases; junction bases not matched to a gene: 4. CDR1 GTSNPN and CDR2 SVGIG come from the germline V gene (reference sequence).

The CDR3 spells CASSADRGLDQPQHF. The CDR3 bases that were read are TGTGCCAGCAGTGCGGACAGGGGGCTCGATCAGCCC. The chain uses TRBV6-1 and TRBJ1-5; 11 bases are shared with TRBD1. Read data end 3 residues before the CDR3 end; the end is taken from the germline J gene. This CDR3 has 15 residues. V was clipped by 4 bases and J by 5 bases; unmatched bases: 4. Per the germline V gene, CDR1 is MNHNS and CDR2 is SASEGT.

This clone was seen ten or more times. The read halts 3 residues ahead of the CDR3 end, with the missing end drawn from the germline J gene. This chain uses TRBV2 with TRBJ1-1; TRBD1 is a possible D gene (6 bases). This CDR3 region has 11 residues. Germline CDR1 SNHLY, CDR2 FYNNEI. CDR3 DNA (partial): TGTGCCAGCAGTGAAACAGGGAAA. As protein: CASSETGK. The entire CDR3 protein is CASSETGKAFF.

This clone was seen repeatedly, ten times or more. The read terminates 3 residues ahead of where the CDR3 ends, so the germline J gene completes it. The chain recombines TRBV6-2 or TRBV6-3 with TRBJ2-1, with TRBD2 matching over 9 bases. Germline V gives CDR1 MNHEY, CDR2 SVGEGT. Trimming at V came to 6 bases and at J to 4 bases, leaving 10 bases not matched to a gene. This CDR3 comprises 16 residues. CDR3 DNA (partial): TGTGCCAGCAGGGAGAGGCGGGGGGGTAGTTACAATGAG. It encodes CASRERRGGSYNE. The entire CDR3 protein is CASRERRGGSYNEQFF.

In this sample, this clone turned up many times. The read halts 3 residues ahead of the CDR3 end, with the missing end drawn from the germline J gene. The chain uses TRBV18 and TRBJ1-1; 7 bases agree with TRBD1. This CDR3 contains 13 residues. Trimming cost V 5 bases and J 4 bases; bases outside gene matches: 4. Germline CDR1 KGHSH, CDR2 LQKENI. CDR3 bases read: TGTGCCAGCTCATACAGGGGAGGCACTGAA. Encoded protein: CASSYRGGTE. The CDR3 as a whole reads CASSYRGGTEAFF.

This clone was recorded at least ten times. The CDR3 region is CASSLTSGGRHEQYF. CDR3 bases read: TGTGCCAGCAGCCTCACTAGCGGGGGGCGCCACGAG. J is TRBJ2-7 and V is TRBV2, with 12 bases aligning to TRBD2. The sequence runs out 3 residues before the end of the CDR3; the remainder is reconstructed from the germline J gene. The CDR3 spans 15 residues. Germline CDR1 reads SNHLY; CDR2 reads FYNNEI. V lost 6 bases to trimming and J lost 5 bases; unmatched junction nucleotides: 8.

The part of the CDR3 DNA that was read is TGCAGTGCTAGTCTTCTAGCGAATGAG. It translates to CSASLLANE. The full CDR3 is CSASLLANEQFF. The rearrangement uses TRBV20-1 and TRBJ2-1, with D tentatively TRBD2 (6 bases). The sequenced fragment ends 3 residues before the CDR3 boundary, so the rest is inferred from the germline J gene. The CDR3 extends over 12 amino acids. Trimming cost V 3 bases and J 7 bases, with 10 bases left between them. Looked up from germline, CDR1 is DFQATT and CDR2 is SNEGSKA (reference sequence).

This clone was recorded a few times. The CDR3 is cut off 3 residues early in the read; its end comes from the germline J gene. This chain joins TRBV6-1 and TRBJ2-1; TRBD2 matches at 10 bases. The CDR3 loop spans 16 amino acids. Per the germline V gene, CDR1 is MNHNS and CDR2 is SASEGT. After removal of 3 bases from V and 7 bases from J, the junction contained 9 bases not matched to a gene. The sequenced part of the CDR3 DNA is TGTGCCAGCAGTGAGGTGAGCGGGGGGGCGATGAATGAG. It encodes CASSEVSGGAMNE. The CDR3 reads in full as CASSEVSGGAMNEQFF.

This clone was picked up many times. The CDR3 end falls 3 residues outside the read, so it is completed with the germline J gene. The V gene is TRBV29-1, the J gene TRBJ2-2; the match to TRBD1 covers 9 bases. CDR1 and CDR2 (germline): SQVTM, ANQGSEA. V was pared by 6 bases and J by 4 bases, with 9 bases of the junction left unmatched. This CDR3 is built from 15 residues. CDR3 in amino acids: CSVKQGAKFTGELFF. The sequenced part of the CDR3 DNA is TGCAGCGTAAAACAGGGGGCGAAGTTCACCGGGGAG.

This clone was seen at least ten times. The CDR3 sequence: CSARDLRGGADSPLHF. Partial CDR3 DNA: TGCAGTGCTAGAGATCTGAGGGGGGGTGCGGATTCACCC. The rearrangement uses TRBV20-1 and TRBJ1-6; D possibly corresponds to TRBD1 (6 bases). Read coverage stops 3 residues before the CDR3 terminus; the germline J gene supplies the remainder. Germline V gene lookup returns CDR1 DFQATT and CDR2 SNEGSKA (reference sequence). CDR3 length: 16 residues. V lost 0 bases and J lost 8, with 17 bases in between.

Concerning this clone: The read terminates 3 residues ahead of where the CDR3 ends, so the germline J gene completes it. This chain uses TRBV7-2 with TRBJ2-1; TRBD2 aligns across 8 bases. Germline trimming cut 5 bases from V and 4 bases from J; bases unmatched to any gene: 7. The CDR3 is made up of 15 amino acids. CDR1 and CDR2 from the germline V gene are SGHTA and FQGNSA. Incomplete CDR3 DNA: TGTGCCAGCAGCCCACTAGCGGCCGAGTACAATGAG. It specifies CASSPLAAEYNE. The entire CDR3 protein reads CASSPLAAEYNEQFF.

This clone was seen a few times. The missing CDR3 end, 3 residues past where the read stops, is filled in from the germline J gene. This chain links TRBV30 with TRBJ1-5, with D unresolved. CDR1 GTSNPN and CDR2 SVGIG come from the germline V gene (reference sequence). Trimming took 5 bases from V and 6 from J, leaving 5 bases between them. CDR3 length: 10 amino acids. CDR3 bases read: TGTGCCTGGCCTAGTCAGCCC. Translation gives CAWPSQP. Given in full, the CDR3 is CAWPSQPQHF.

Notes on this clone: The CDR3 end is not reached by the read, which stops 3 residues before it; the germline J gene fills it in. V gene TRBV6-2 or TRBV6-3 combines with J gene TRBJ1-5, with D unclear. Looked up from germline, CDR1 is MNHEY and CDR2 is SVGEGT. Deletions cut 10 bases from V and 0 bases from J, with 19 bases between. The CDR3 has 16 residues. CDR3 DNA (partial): TGTGCCACCCCCCCTCAGGAGCTATATAGCAATCAGCCC. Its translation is CATPPQELYSNQP. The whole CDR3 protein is CATPPQELYSNQPQHF.

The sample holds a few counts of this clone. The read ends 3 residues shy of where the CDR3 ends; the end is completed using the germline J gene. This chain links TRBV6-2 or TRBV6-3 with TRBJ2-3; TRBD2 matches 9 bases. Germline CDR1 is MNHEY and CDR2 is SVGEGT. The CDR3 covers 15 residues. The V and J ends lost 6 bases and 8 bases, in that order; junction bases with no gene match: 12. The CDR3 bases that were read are TGTGCCAGCAGCCGAGGCGGGGGGGCCCTACTTACG. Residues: CASSRGGGALLT. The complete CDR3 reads CASSRGGGALLTQYF.